These 29 T cell receptor beta chains originate from one sample sequenced in a study of monozygotic twins with inflammatory bowel disease. With the 5' RACE reads reprocessed, TCRdb shows one record per CDR3 protein and no DNA. The listing records 300,000 to 400,000 distinct CDR3 sequences. Sequencing used blood. The receptors originated from a human donor with ulcerative colitis or Crohn's disease, or a healthy co-twin of an affected twin (not recorded which).

V is TRBV4-1 and J is TRBJ2-1; TCRdb lists TRBD1, though no DNA is available to test this call. This CDR3 spans 16 amino acids. CDR1 is MGHRA, CDR2 YSYEKL, per germline. The CDR3 loop reads CASSQETAGVYNEQFF.

V and J are TRBV18 and TRBJ1-1. Germline-derived CDR1 and CDR2 are KGHSH and LQKENI. CDR3 length: 15 amino acids. The CDR3 protein is CASSLIRTANTEAFF.

The chain links TRBV3-1 to TRBJ2-3; the TCRdb D gene call, TRBD1, has no DNA to confirm it. This CDR3 spans 15 amino acids. The germline V gene has CDR1 LGHDT and CDR2 YNNKEL (reference sequence). The CDR3 loop is CASSQVRRGLDTQYF.

The chain joins TRBV4-1 to TRBJ2-7; the TCRdb D gene call, TRBD2, has no DNA to confirm it. Germline CDR1 reads MGHRA; CDR2 reads YSYEKL. This CDR3 is built from 17 residues. The CDR3 reads CASSQDHLRGGTYEQYF.

The chain employs TRBV6-5 and TRBJ1-6; TCRdb returns TRBD1, unconfirmable since there is no DNA. This CDR3 contains 15 residues. The germline V gene encodes CDR1 MNHEY and CDR2 SVGAGI. The CDR3 reads CASSYSSGVPSPLHF.

The chain is built from TRBV11-2 and TRBJ1-5. Germline loops: CDR1 SGHAT, CDR2 FQNNGV. The CDR3 spans 15 residues. The CDR3 spells CASSSGKTSNQPQHF.

The chain employs TRBV15 and TRBJ2-1. This CDR3 is 15 amino acids long. CDR1 is LNHNV and CDR2 is YYDKDF in the germline V gene (reference sequence). CDR3 protein: CATSRGTTGYNEQFF.

The gene calls are TRBV7-9 and TRBJ2-4; the D call from TCRdb, TRBD1, cannot be confirmed without DNA. Germline V gene sequence: CDR1 SEHNR, CDR2 FQNEAQ (reference sequence). The CDR3 is 16 amino acids. This CDR3 is CASSTTGQALENIQYF.

The rearrangement links TRBV29-1 to TRBJ2-1; TCRdb's D call of TRBD2 is untestable without DNA. CDR1 is SQVTM and CDR2 is ANQGSEA in the germline V gene. CDR3 length: 17 amino acids. The CDR3 loop reads CSVERAGGFYNFNEQFF.

The chain couples TRBV7-2 to TRBJ2-2; no DNA is available, so the TRBD1 call from TCRdb remains unchecked. Germline-derived CDR1 and CDR2 are SGHTA and FQGNSA. The CDR3 sequence is 16 residues long. The CDR3 is CASSLAGTENTGELFF.

CDR3 region: CSARDPRTSGETTTYEQYF. The genes are TRBV20-1 and TRBJ2-7; without DNA, the TCRdb call of TRBD2 cannot be checked. Germline assignment: CDR1 DFQATT and CDR2 SNEGSKA (reference sequence). The CDR3 runs to 19 residues.

This sequence joins TRBV18 and TRBJ1-5. The V gene's germline CDR1 is KGHSH and CDR2 LQKENI. The CDR3 contains 13 residues. The CDR3 protein is CASSPGQEQPQHF.

The rearrangement joins TRBV20-1 to TRBJ2-5; the D call of TRBD1 rests on TCRdb alone, since no DNA is present to check it. CDR1 and CDR2 (germline): DFQATT, SNEGSKA (reference sequence). The CDR3 spans 14 residues. CDR3 sequence reads: CSARVRGDQETQYF.

The rearrangement joins TRBV11-1 to TRBJ1-2; as DNA is missing, the TRBD1 call by TCRdb cannot be tested. From germline, CDR1 is SGHAT and CDR2 FQDESV (reference sequence). The CDR3 runs 13 residues. CDR3 residues: CASSLSRDYGYTF.

The chain employs TRBV12-3 or TRBV12-4 and TRBJ1-2; TCRdb picks TRBD1, but there is no DNA to check that call. There are 16 residues in the CDR3. The CDR3 here is CASSHRQGASNYGYTF.

The rearrangement links TRBV14 to TRBJ1-3; checking the TCRdb D call of TRBD1 is not possible without DNA. Germline CDR1 SGHDN, CDR2 FVKESK. This CDR3 has 17 amino acids. CDR3 in amino acids: CASSRGQVYWSGNTIYF.

The rearrangement links TRBV10-3 to TRBJ1-1. Germline values: CDR1 ENHRY, CDR2 SYGVKD. The CDR3 has 14 residues. This CDR3 reads CAISDQGRGTEAFF.

The gene calls are TRBV9 and TRBJ2-7; lacking DNA, the TRBD1 call made by TCRdb goes unchecked. The CDR3 spans 16 residues. The V gene's germline CDR1 is SGDLS and CDR2 YYNGEE. The CDR3 region is CASSLGQGATAYEQYF. Drawing the rest from reference TRBV9 and TRBJ2-7, the complete variable domain is DSGVTQTPKHLITATGQRVTLRCSPRSGDLSVYWYQQSLDQGLQFLIQYYNGEERAKGNILERFSAQQFPDLHSELNLSSLELGDSALYFCASSLGQGATAYEQYFGPGTRLTVT.

The chain carries TRBV7-7 and TRBJ1-6. Germline V CDR1 and CDR2: SSHAT, FNYEAQ (reference sequence). The CDR3 is made up of 14 amino acids. The CDR3: CASSPIDGDSPLHF.

The chain is built from TRBV7-8 and TRBJ2-7; with no DNA, the TCRdb D assignment of TRBD2 cannot be verified. CDR1 is SGHVS and CDR2 is FQNEAQ in the germline V gene. The CDR3 has 14 amino acids. The CDR3 sequence: CASSFRGLDYEQYF.

The chain carries TRBV5-1 and TRBJ1-4; TCRdb calls TRBD1, which cannot be checked without DNA. Germline CDR1 is SGHRS and CDR2 is YFSETQ. CDR3 length equals 14 residues. CDR3 residues: CASSLLTGEEKLFF.

V is TRBV5-1 and J is TRBJ2-7. The length of the CDR3 is 13 residues. Germline CDR1 SGHRS, CDR2 YFSETQ. The CDR3 sequence: CASSLDTAYEQYF.

The chain has TRBV6-5 and TRBJ2-7; with no DNA, the TCRdb D assignment of TRBD1 cannot be verified. This CDR3 comprises 17 residues. Per germline, CDR1 MNHEY and CDR2 SVGAGI. CDR3 loop: CASSYSIQGSPSYEQYF.

V and J are TRBV5-1 and TRBJ2-7. This CDR3 contains 13 residues. Looked up from germline, CDR1 is SGHRS and CDR2 is YFSETQ. The chain's CDR3 is CASSLGELYEQYF. The variable domain in full, completed from reference TRBV5-1 and TRBJ2-7, reads KAGVTQTPRYLIKTRGQQVTLSCSPISGHRSVSWYQQTPGQGLQFLFEYFSETQRNKGNFPGRFSGRQFSNSRSEMNVSTLELGDSALYLCASSLGELYEQYFGPGTRLTVT.

The V call is TRBV5-1, the J call TRBJ2-7; absent DNA, TCRdb's TRBD1 call cannot be checked. Germline V CDR1 and CDR2: SGHRS, YFSETQ. CDR3 size: 15 residues. CDR3 region: CASSLVKGTAYEQYF.

V gene TRBV12-3 or TRBV12-4 combines with J gene TRBJ2-7; the D gene TCRdb calls, TRBD1, cannot be checked with no DNA. This CDR3 is 12 amino acids long. The CDR3 spells CASRDRVARQYF.

V gene TRBV4-3 combines with J gene TRBJ2-3; TCRdb proposes TRBD2, but this gene call is untestable without DNA. Germline CDR1 reads LGHNA; CDR2 reads YSLEER. This CDR3 has 20 residues. The CDR3 sequence is CASSQDVSRSGGYDADTQYF.

The rearrangement links TRBV18 to TRBJ2-5; TCRdb's assignment of TRBD1 cannot be checked, as there is no DNA. Germline V lookup: CDR1 KGHSH, CDR2 LQKENI. CDR3 length: 18 residues. The CDR3 spells CASSQTLYHRTYQETQYF.

V is TRBV5-1 and J is TRBJ2-7; there is no DNA to check the TCRdb D call of TRBD1. This CDR3 contains 14 residues. CDR1 is SGHRS, CDR2 YFSETQ, per germline. The chain's CDR3 is CASSYGQISYEQYF.